A selection of T cell receptor beta chains follows, all from one sample in a study of CD8 T cells in Susac syndrome. TCRdb processed the immunoSEQ multiplex PCR reads anew with MiXCR; each CDR3 protein has one entry. The sample carries some 130,000 distinct CDR3 sequences, roughly 94% recorded once. Input material: CD4+ T cells from PBMCs. The receptors were gathered from a human donor with multiple sclerosis. CDR3s leave out the opening cysteine and the closing phenylalanine or tryptophan.

V,CDR3
TRBV19,ASSPDYNEQF
TRBV28,ASSAGIEAF
TRBV20-1,SAPEGAGARNEQF
TRBV6-2/TRBV6-3,ASSWGPDAYEQY
TRBV3-1,ASSQAGGTSTDTQY
TRBV10-3,AISPTRIEQF
TRBV18,ASSPPHTGNTEAF
TRBV12-3/TRBV12-4,ASSHPAGQGARYEQY
TRBV6-5,ASSYPGQGGYGYT
TRBV6-1,ASSPTVLQGTQY
TRBV20-1,SASGTGIGYT
TRBV3-1,ASSQDWSREGQPQH
TRBV19,ASSMGTGPFYEQY
TRBV6-1,ASSEGKTWGGQYEQY
TRBV5-1,ASSLVGTLQETQY
TRBV11-1,ASSREDWTGELF
TRBV29-1,SFLAGPETQY
TRBV30,AGTGLMSGIAGELF
TRBV6-1,ASRGGPGSEKLF
TRBV12-3/TRBV12-4,ASSFRPGDNEQF
TRBV5-1,ASSSSGQPNTGELF
TRBV5-1,ASSSRTGQETQY
TRBV2,ASSPLGSGQPQH
TRBV3-1,ASSQSENSPLH
TRBV20-1,SAVRSGSGNEQF
TRBV7-2,ASSFGKGDEQF
TRBV5-1,ASSSGSDTDTQY
TRBV6-5,ASSSRTGSWGQPQH
TRBV5-6,ASSSVGLGTDTQY
TRBV13,ASSQAGTLPMEQY
TRBV12-3/TRBV12-4,ASSPSGRSYEQY
TRBV12-3/TRBV12-4,ASDPGGNTGELF
TRBV7-2,ASSLEGAPPDTQY
TRBV27,ASSLLRGNQPQH
TRBV29-1,SVALYDIQY
TRBV29-1,SVGRGASYEQY